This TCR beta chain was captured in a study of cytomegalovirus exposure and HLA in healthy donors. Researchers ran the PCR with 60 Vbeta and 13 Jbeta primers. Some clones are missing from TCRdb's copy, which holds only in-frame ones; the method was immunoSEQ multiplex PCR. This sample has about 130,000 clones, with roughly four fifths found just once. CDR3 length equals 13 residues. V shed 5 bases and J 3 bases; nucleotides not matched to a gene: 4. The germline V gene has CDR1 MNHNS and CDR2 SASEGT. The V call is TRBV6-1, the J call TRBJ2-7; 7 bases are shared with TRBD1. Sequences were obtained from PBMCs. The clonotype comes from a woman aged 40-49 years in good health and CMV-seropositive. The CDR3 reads CASSTGVRYEQYF. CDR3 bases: TGTGCCAGCAGTACAGGGGTGCGCTACGAGCAGTACTTC.